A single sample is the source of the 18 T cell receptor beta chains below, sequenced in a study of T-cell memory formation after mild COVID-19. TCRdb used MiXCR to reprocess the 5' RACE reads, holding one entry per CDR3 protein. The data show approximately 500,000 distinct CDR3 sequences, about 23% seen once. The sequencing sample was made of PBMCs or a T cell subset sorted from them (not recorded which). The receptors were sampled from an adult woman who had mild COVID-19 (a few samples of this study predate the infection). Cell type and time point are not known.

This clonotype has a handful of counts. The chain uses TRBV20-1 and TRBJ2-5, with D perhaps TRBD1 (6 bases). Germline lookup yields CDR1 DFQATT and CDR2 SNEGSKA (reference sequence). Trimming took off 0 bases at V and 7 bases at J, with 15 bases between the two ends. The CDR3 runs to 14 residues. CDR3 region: CSARDPYRAGTQYF. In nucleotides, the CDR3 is TGCAGTGCTAGAGATCCCTACAGGGCTGGGACCCAGTACTTC.

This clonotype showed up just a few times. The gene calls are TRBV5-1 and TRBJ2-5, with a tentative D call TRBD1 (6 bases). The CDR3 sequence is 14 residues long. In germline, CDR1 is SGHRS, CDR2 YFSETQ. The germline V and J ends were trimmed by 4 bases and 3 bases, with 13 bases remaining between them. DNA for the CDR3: TGCGCCAGCAGCGGGCAGGGGTTCAAAGAGACCCAGTACTTC. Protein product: CASSGQGFKETQYF. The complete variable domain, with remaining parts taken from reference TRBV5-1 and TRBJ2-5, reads KAGVTQTPRYLIKTRGQQVTLSCSPISGHRSVSWYQQTPGQGLQFLFEYFSETQRNKGNFPGRFSGRQFSNSRSEMNVSTLELGDSALYLCASSGQGFKETQYFGPGTRLLVL.

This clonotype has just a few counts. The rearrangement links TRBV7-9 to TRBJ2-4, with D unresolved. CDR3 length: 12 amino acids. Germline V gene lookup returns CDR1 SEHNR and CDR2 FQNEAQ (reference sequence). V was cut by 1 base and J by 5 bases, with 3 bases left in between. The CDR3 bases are TGTGCCAGCAGCTTAGTGGAAAACATTCAGTACTTC. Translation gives CASSLVENIQYF. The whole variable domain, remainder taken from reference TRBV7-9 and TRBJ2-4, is DTGVSQNPRHKITKRGQNVTFRCDPISEHNRLYWYRQTLGQGPEFLTYFQNEAQLEKSRLLSDRFSAERPKGSFSTLEIQRTEQGDSAMYLCASSLVENIQYFGAGTRLSVL.

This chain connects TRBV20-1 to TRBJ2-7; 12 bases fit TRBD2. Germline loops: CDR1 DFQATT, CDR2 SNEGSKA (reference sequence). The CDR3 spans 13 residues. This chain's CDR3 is CSVQTSGSYEQYF. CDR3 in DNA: TGCAGCGTACAGACTAGCGGGAGCTACGAGCAGTACTTC.

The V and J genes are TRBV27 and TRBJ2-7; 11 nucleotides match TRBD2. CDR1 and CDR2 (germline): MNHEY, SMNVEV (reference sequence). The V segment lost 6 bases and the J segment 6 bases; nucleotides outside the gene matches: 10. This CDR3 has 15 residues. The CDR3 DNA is TGTGCCAGCAGCCTTAGCGGGGGGGCCTTAGGCGAGCAGTACTTC. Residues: CASSLSGGALGEQYF.

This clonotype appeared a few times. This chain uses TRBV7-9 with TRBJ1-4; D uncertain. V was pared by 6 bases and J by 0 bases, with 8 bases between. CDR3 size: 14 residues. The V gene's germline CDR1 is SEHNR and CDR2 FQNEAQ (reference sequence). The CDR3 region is CASRPGATNEKLFF. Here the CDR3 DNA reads TGTGCCAGCAGACCCGGGGCAACTAATGAAAAACTGTTTTTT.

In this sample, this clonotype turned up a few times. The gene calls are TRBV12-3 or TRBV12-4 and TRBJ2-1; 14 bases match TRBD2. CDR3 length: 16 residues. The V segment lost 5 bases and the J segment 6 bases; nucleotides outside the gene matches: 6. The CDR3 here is CASSRRLAGGPNEQFF. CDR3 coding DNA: TGTGCCAGCAGTCGGCGACTAGCGGGGGGGCCCAATGAGCAGTTCTTC.

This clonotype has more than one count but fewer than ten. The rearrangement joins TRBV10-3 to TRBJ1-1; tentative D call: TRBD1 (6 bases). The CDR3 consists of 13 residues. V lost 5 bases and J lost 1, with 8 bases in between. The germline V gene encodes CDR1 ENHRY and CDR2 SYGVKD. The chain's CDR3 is CAISLTGNTEAFF. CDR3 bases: TGTGCCATCAGTTTGACAGGGAACACTGAAGCTTTCTTT.

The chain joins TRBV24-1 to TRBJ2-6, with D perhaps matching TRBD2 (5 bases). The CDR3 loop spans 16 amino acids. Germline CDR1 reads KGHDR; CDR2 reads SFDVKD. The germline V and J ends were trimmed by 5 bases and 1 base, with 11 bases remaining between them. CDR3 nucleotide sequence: TGTGCCACCAGTGTCGGGGATGCTTCTGGGGCCAACGTCCTGACTTTC. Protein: CATSVGDASGANVLTF.

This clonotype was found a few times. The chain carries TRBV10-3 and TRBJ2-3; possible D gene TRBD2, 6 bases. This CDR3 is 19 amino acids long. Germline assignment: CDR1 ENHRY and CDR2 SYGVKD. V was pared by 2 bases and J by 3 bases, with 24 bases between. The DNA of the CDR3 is TGTGCCATCAGTGAGGGTAGCGGAACTCCCTCTTCTTGGACAGATACGCAGTATTTT. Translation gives CAISEGSGTPSSWTDTQYF.

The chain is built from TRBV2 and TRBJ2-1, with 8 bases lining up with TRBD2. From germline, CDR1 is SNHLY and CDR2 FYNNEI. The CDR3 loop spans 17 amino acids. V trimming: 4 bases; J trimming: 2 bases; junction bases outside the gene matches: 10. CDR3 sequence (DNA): TGTGCCAGCAGTGTCCCCCACCCGGGAGGGGCCTACAATGAGCAGTTCTTC. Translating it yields CASSVPHPGGAYNEQFF.

Written as DNA, the CDR3 is TGTGCCAGCAGCCGGGGAGGCCCGGACAATGAGCAGTTCTTC. The encoded protein is CASSRGGPDNEQFF. J is TRBJ2-1 and V is TRBV5-4; a weak D match, TRBD2 (6 bases). Germline V gene data show CDR1 as SGHNT and CDR2 as YYREEE (reference sequence). V lost 4 bases and J 5 bases, leaving 13 bases between the germline ends. The CDR3 runs 14 residues.

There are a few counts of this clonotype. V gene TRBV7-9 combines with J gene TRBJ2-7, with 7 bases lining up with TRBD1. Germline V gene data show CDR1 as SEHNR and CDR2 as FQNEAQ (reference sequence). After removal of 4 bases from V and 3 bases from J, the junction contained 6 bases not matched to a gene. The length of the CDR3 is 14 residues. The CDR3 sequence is CASSSTGNGYEQYF. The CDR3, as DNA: TGTGCCAGCAGCTCGACAGGGAACGGCTACGAGCAGTACTTC.

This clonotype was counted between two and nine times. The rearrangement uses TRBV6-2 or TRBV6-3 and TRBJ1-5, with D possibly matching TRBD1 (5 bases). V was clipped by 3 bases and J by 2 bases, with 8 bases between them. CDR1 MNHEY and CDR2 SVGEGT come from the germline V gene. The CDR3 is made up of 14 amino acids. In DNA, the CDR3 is TGTGCCAGCAGTTATCAGGGTGGCAATCAGCCCCAGCATTTT. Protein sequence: CASSYQGGNQPQHF.

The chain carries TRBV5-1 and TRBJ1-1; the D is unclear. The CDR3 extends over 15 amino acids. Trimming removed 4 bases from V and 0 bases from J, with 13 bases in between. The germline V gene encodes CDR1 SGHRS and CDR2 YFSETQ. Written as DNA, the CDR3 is TGCGCCAGCAGCCTAAGGACGGATATGAACACTGAAGCTTTCTTT. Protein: CASSLRTDMNTEAFF. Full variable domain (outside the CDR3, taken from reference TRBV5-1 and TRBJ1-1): KAGVTQTPRYLIKTRGQQVTLSCSPISGHRSVSWYQQTPGQGLQFLFEYFSETQRNKGNFPGRFSGRQFSNSRSEMNVSTLELGDSALYLCASSLRTDMNTEAFFGQGTRLTVV.

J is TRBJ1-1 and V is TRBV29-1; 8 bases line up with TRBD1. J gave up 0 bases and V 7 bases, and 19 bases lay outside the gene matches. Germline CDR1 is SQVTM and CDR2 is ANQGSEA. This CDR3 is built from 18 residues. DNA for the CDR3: TGCAGCGCCAGCCTAGGGGGGACAGGATTAACCTTGAACACTGAAGCTTTCTTT. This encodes CSASLGGTGLTLNTEAFF.

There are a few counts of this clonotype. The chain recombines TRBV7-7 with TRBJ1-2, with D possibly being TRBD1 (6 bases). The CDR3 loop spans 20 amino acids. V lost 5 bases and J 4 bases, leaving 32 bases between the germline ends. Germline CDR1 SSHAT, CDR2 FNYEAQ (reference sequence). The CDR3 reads CASSLDRFSLTGPGSYGYTF. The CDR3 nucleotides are TGTGCCAGCAGCCTAGATCGGTTTTCCCTTACAGGGCCCGGGAGCTATGGCTACACCTTC. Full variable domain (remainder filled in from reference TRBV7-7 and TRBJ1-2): GAGVSQSPRYKVTKRGQDVTLRCDPISSHATLYWYQQALGQGPEFLTYFNYEAQPDKSGLPSDRFSAERPEGSISTLTIQRTEQRDSAMYRCASSLDRFSLTGPGSYGYTFGSGTRLTVV.

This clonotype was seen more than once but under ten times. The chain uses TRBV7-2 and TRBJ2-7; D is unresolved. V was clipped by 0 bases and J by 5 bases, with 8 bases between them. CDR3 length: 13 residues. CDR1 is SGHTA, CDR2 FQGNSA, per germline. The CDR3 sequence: CASSLAGINEQYF. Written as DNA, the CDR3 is TGTGCCAGCAGCTTAGCAGGGATTAACGAGCAGTACTTC.